A single sample is the source of the 13 T cell receptor beta chains below, sequenced in a study of T cell clonality in common variable immunodeficiency. Study results and limitations: In common variable immunodeficiency, TCR beta chains reportedly carried fewer deletions and N-nucleotide insertions.

Antigen specificity for these receptors is unknown. Generated by immunoSEQ multiplex PCR, the TCRdb table keeps only in-frame clones and is missing some. This set yields almost 20,000 clones and no singletons; the top ten hold 2% to 3%. Sequenced input: peripheral blood mononuclear cells. The receptor source for this set is a human donor with common variable immunodeficiency.

This clone was counted a few times. The read ends 3 residues early relative to the CDR3; the germline J gene fills the gap. The chain carries TRBV18 and TRBJ1-4, with no clear D. The CDR3 spans 11 residues. Germline CDR1 is KGHSH and CDR2 is LQKENI. The V end was cut by 9 bases, the J end by 8 bases, with 10 bases between. Partial CDR3 DNA: TGTGCCAGTCATACCAGGGAAAAA. This encodes CASHTREK. The complete CDR3 reads CASHTREKLFF.

On this clone: The read gets to within 3 residues of the CDR3 end, and the germline J gene fills in the rest. The chain couples TRBV19 to TRBJ1-5; perhaps TRBD1 as D (5 bases). The V gene's germline CDR1 is LNHDA and CDR2 SQIVND (reference sequence). The germline V and J ends were trimmed by 1 base and 2 bases, with 9 bases remaining between them. The CDR3 is made up of 15 amino acids. CDR3 region: CASSIARVGNQPQHF. The covered CDR3 bases are TGTGCCAGTAGTATAGCCAGGGTTGGCAATCAGCCC.

Notes on this clone: The read terminates 3 residues ahead of where the CDR3 ends, so the germline J gene completes it. The rearrangement links TRBV7-8 to TRBJ1-4; 9 positions agree with TRBD1. The CDR3 is 17 amino acids. CDR1 and CDR2 from the germline V gene are SGHVS and FQNEAQ. Losses at the gene ends were 6 bases for V and 0 bases for J; bases not matched to a gene: 8. The CDR3 region is CASRQGQGFATNEKLFF. Partial CDR3 DNA: TGTGCCAGCAGACAGGGACAGGGATTTGCAACTAATGAAAAA. Full variable domain (remainder filled in from reference TRBV7-8 and TRBJ1-4): GAGVSQSPRYKVAKRGQDVALRCDPISGHVSLFWYQQALGQGPEFLTYFQNEAQLDKSGLPSDRFFAERPEGSVSTLKIQRTQQEDSAVYLCASRQGQGFATNEKLFFGSGTQLSVL.

This clone occurred a few times. The read is 3 residues too short to cover the CDR3 end, so that end is filled in from the germline J gene. Other DNA sequences in the same sample also yield this CDR3. This chain joins TRBV7-9 and TRBJ2-1, with 7 bases identical to TRBD1. This CDR3 contains 15 residues. Germline V CDR1 and CDR2: SEHNR, FQNEAQ (reference sequence). V trimming: 1 base; J trimming: 4 bases; junction bases outside the gene matches: 4. The CDR3 reads CASSLGTGPYNEQFF. The sequenced CDR3 bases are TGTGCCAGCAGCTTAGGGACAGGACCTTACAATGAG.

This clone was recorded at least ten times. The DNA read from the CDR3 is TGTGCCAGTAGCAAACCGGGACAGAGTTCCCACGAG. Amino acids: CASSKPGQSSHE. In full, the CDR3 is CASSKPGQSSHEQYF. The chain has TRBV19 and TRBJ2-7; 7 nucleotides line up with TRBD1. The read stops 3 residues short of the end of the CDR3; the missing end is completed from the germline J gene. Germline CDR1 and CDR2: LNHDA and SQIVND (reference sequence). The CDR3 is made up of 15 amino acids. The J segment lost 5 bases and the V segment lost 6 bases, leaving 13 bases of the junction unmatched.

This clone came up a few times. CDR3 DNA, as far as it was read: TGTGCCAGCTCACCGATTCACAGGGGGCAAACAGATACG. This sequence encodes CASSPIHRGQTDT. In full, the CDR3 is CASSPIHRGQTDTQYF. The chain recombines TRBV18 with TRBJ2-3; 9 bases fit TRBD1. The read terminates 3 residues before the CDR3 end, so the remaining end is supplied by the germline J gene. With 3 bases clipped from V and 3 bases from J, the junction kept 7 bases outside the gene matches. This CDR3 is 16 amino acids long. Germline loops: CDR1 KGHSH, CDR2 LQKENI.

This clone was counted many times. The read falls 3 residues short of the CDR3 end, and the missing part is taken from the germline J gene. The chain carries TRBV20-1 and TRBJ2-2; the match to TRBD2 covers 9 bases. Germline CDR1 is DFQATT and CDR2 is SNEGSKA (reference sequence). This CDR3 is 16 amino acids long. V lost 2 bases and J lost 2; bases outside the gene matches: 6. CDR3 DNA, as far as it was read: TGCAGTGCTAGACTAGCGGGGATTTTCAACACCGGGGAG. Protein sequence: CSARLAGIFNTGE. The full-length CDR3 reads as CSARLAGIFNTGELFF.

A few counts support this clone. The missing CDR3 end, 3 residues past where the read stops, is filled in from the germline J gene. The chain uses TRBV6-2 or TRBV6-3 and TRBJ2-1, with D tentatively TRBD1 (5 bases). Trimming removed 2 bases from V and 7 bases from J, with 6 bases in between. The CDR3 is made up of 12 amino acids. Germline values: CDR1 MNHEY, CDR2 SVGEGT. The DNA read from the CDR3 is TGTGCCAGCAGTTACCCAGGGAATGAG. Amino acid sequence: CASSYPGNE. The full CDR3 is CASSYPGNEQFF.

This clone was counted at least ten times. CDR3 amino acids: CSVEEAGGEYNEQFF. The CDR3 DNA, read in part, is TGCAGCGTTGAAGAAGCTGGAGGGGAATACAATGAG. V and J are TRBV29-1 and TRBJ2-1; a weak D match, TRBD2 (6 bases). The read ends 3 residues before the CDR3 terminus; that terminus is restored from the germline J gene. V dropped 0 bases and J dropped 4 bases, with 13 bases sitting between them. The CDR3 runs to 15 residues. Germline values: CDR1 SQVTM, CDR2 ANQGSEA.

This clone was detected a few times. The read ends 3 residues early relative to the CDR3; the germline J gene fills the gap. The genes are TRBV19 and TRBJ1-2, with TRBD1 matching over 8 bases. V lost 3 bases to trimming and J lost 4 bases; unmatched junction nucleotides: 4. The germline gives CDR1 LNHDA, CDR2 SQIVND (reference sequence). The CDR3 extends over 14 amino acids. The CDR3 DNA, read in part, is TGTGCCAGTAGTATGACAGGGGTTGGCTATGGC. It yields the protein CASSMTGVGYG. The whole CDR3 protein is CASSMTGVGYGYTF.

Points on this clone: The read ends 3 residues early relative to the CDR3; the germline J gene fills the gap. The chain employs TRBV30 and TRBJ1-1, with D possibly being TRBD1 (5 bases). V was trimmed by 2 bases and J by 3 bases, leaving 13 bases between them. The CDR3 is 14 residues long. Germline CDR1 is GTSNPN and CDR2 is SVGIG (reference sequence). CDR3 DNA (partial): TGTGCCTGGAGTCTCAGGGTAAAGGACACTGAA. It translates to CAWSLRVKDTE. The complete CDR3 protein is CAWSLRVKDTEAFF.

The CDR3 is CASSPTRSGTGGPSEAFF. The DNA read from the CDR3 is TGTGCCAGCTCACCGACACGATCCGGGACAGGGGGCCCATCTGAA. The V call is TRBV18, the J call TRBJ1-1, with 12 bases that match TRBD1. The observed sequence ends 3 residues before the CDR3 terminus, with the missing tail filled in from the germline J gene. CDR1 is KGHSH, CDR2 LQKENI, per germline. V shed 3 bases and J 6 bases; nucleotides not matched to a gene: 14. The CDR3 has 18 amino acids.

Concerning this clone itself: Read coverage stops 3 residues before the CDR3 terminus; the germline J gene supplies the remainder. This sequence joins TRBV7-9 and TRBJ2-2; TRBD1 aligns across 7 bases. V lost 5 bases and J lost 3; bases outside the gene matches: 3. In germline, CDR1 is SEHNR, CDR2 FQNEAQ (reference sequence). CDR3 length equals 14 residues. CDR3 bases read: TGTGCCAGCAGCGAACAGGGGCACACCGGGGAG. Translation: CASSEQGHTGE. The full CDR3 reads CASSEQGHTGELFF.